The 21 T cell receptor beta chains below come from one sample, sequenced in a study of Ad26.COV2.S vaccination and SARS-CoV-2 variants. The treatment is: around 19 received Ad26.COV2.S at low or high dose, single or two shots; a few received placebo; per-sample allocation not given. Sampling was done on day 63 after the first vaccine or placebo injection. Using immunoSEQ multiplex PCR, the repertoire was profiled, and TCRdb retains in-frame clones only, with some absent. In the table there are about 350,000 clones, around 89% of which are singletons. The source was peripheral blood, collected in a trial of Ad26.COV2.S vaccine versus placebo. All receptors come from a person between 18 and 59 years old who received the Ad26.COV2.S COVID-19 vaccine or a placebo.

The rearrangement links TRBV13 to TRBJ1-1, with TRBD1 matching over 7 bases. Trimming at V came to 7 bases and at J to 5 bases, leaving 7 bases not matched to a gene. This CDR3 contains 13 residues. CDR1 PRHDT and CDR2 FYEKMQ come from the germline V gene (reference sequence). Here the CDR3 DNA reads TGTGCCAGCATCAACACAGGGGTGACTGAAGCTTTCTTT. It codes for CASINTGVTEAFF.

V and J are TRBV7-2 and TRBJ2-1; 7 bases match TRBD2. The CDR3 sequence is 17 residues long. Trimming removed 2 bases from V and 4 bases from J; junction bases left unmatched: 11. CDR1 SGHTA and CDR2 FQGNSA come from the germline V gene. The CDR3 region has the DNA TGTGCCAGCAGCTTAAGTTTGGCGGGGACTAAGTACAATGAGCAGTTCTTC. Translation: CASSLSLAGTKYNEQFF.

The genes are TRBV4-1 and TRBJ1-2; D is undetermined. Trimming took 1 base from V and 4 from J, leaving 13 bases between them. This CDR3 spans 15 amino acids. Per germline, CDR1 MGHRA and CDR2 YSYEKL. In DNA form, the CDR3 reads TGCGCCAGCAGCCAAGTGTCCGCAAACAGCTATGGCTACACCTTC. It codes for CASSQVSANSYGYTF.

About this clone: Other DNA sequences in this specimen translate into the identical CDR3. V usage is TRBV6-5 and J usage is TRBJ2-7; no reliable D call. The CDR3 is 14 residues long. V dropped 0 bases and J dropped 0 bases, with 6 bases sitting between them. Germline V gene lookup returns CDR1 MNHEY and CDR2 SVGAGI. For the CDR3, the DNA is TGTGCCAGCAGTTACTCGAGGAGCTCCTACGAGCAGTACTTC. This encodes CASSYSRSSYEQYF.

V is TRBV4-2 and J is TRBJ1-4, with D possibly TRBD1 on 5 matching bases. CDR3 length: 17 amino acids. CDR1 is LGHNA, CDR2 YNFKEQ, per germline. The V and J ends lost 8 bases and 0 bases respectively, with 19 bases between them. The CDR3 protein is CASRPDWGGATNEKLFF. CDR3 nucleotide sequence: TGTGCCAGCCGGCCCGACTGGGGGGGGGCAACTAATGAAAAACTGTTTTTT.

The chain uses TRBV19 and TRBJ1-1; D may be TRBD1 (5 bases). This CDR3 is 11 amino acids long. CDR1 is LNHDA and CDR2 is SQIVND in the germline V gene (reference sequence). Trimming removed 6 bases at V and 7 bases at J, with 9 bases between. The CDR3 sequence is CASRGGGEAFF. CDR3 in DNA: TGTGCCAGTAGGGGGGGAGGTGAAGCTTTCTTT.

This CDR3 is CASSLELRGYTF. CDR3 DNA: TGTGCCAGCAGCTTAGAACTTAGGGGCTACACCTTC. This sequence joins TRBV7-2 and TRBJ1-2; D unclear. Looked up from germline, CDR1 is SGHTA and CDR2 is FQGNSA. The CDR3 length is 12 residues. V was pared by 1 base and J by 8 bases, with 8 bases between.

The genes are TRBV7-2 and TRBJ2-2; TRBD2 might be the D (7 bases). This CDR3 region has 17 residues. Trimming shortened V by 5 bases and J by 5 bases, and 21 bases separated the two germline ends. Germline loops: CDR1 SGHTA, CDR2 FQGNSA. CDR3 sequence: CASSLWGGRIRTGELFF. In nucleotides, the CDR3 is TGTGCCAGCAGCCTATGGGGGGGGCGGATTCGGACCGGGGAGCTGTTTTTT.

This clone was detected only a few times. The gene calls are TRBV7-9 and TRBJ1-1; 9 bases line up with TRBD1. V lost 7 bases and J lost 3; bases outside the gene matches: 15. CDR1 and CDR2 from the germline V gene are SEHNR and FQNEAQ (reference sequence). This CDR3 has 17 amino acids. The CDR3 DNA follows: TGTGCCAGCAACAAGCTTCCCACGACAGGGGGGTACACTGAAGCTTTCTTT. It codes for CASNKLPTTGGYTEAFF.

This rearrangement joins TRBV28 to TRBJ2-2; D is uncertain. CDR1 is MDHEN and CDR2 is SYDVKM in the germline V gene. CDR3 length equals 17 residues. Deletions cut 8 bases from V and 0 bases from J, with 19 bases between. CDR3 amino acids: CASRRLPARTNTGELFF. The CDR3, as DNA: TGTGCCAGCCGCCGGCTCCCGGCCCGAACGAACACCGGGGAGCTGTTTTTT. The whole variable domain, filled in from reference TRBV28 and TRBJ2-2, reads DVKVTQSSRYLVKRTGEKVFLECVQDMDHENMFWYRQDPGLGLRLIYFSYDVKMKEKGDIPEGYSVSREKKERFSLILESASTNQTSMYLCASRRLPARTNTGELFFGEGSRLTVL.

The CDR3 here is CASRDRDNEQFF. CDR3 DNA: TGTGCCAGCAGAGACAGGGACAATGAGCAGTTCTTC. The J gene is TRBJ2-1, the V gene TRBV6-6, with 7 bases matching TRBD1. Germline CDR1 and CDR2: MNHNY and SVGAGI (reference sequence). This CDR3 has 12 amino acids. V was clipped by 6 bases and J by 5 bases; unmatched bases: 1.

This clone was seen once. Here the CDR3 DNA reads TGTGCCACCAGTGACCCCGACACTCCCTGGCCCCAGCATTTT. Its protein is CATSDPDTPWPQHF. V is TRBV24-1 and J is TRBJ1-5, with unresolved D. The germline V and J ends were trimmed by 4 bases and 9 bases, with 15 bases remaining between them. Looked up from germline, CDR1 is KGHDR and CDR2 is SFDVKD. The CDR3 extends over 14 amino acids.

The DNA for the CDR3 is TGTGCCAGCAGACCCGGACTGAGTAGCAATCAGCCCCAGCATTTT. Amino acid sequence: CASRPGLSSNQPQHF. The genes are TRBV27 and TRBJ1-5; D remains unclear. Germline V gives CDR1 MNHEY, CDR2 SMNVEV (reference sequence). The CDR3 length is 15 residues. The V and J ends lost 6 bases and 0 bases respectively, with 12 bases between them.

The chain carries TRBV27 and TRBJ2-7; 7 nucleotides agree with TRBD2. The J segment lost 6 bases and the V segment lost 2 bases, leaving 16 bases of the junction unmatched. The CDR3 spans 17 residues. Per the germline V gene, CDR1 is MNHEY and CDR2 is SMNVEV (reference sequence). The CDR3 spells CASSLAPSVAGASEQYF. DNA of the CDR3: TGTGCCAGCAGTTTAGCCCCTTCAGTGGCGGGAGCTAGCGAGCAGTACTTC.

This sequence joins TRBV7-2 and TRBJ2-7; D unresolved. Germline V gives CDR1 SGHTA, CDR2 FQGNSA. The CDR3 runs to 14 residues. Trimming left V 7 bases short and J 2 bases short, with 15 bases between. CDR3 sequence reads: CASTRARTTYEQYF. The CDR3 DNA reads as TGTGCCAGCACCCGCGCCCGGACCACCTACGAGCAGTACTTC.

The J gene is TRBJ2-5, the V gene TRBV28; tentatively, D is TRBD1 or TRBD2 (5 bases each). V was trimmed by 3 bases and J by 4 bases, leaving 12 bases between them. CDR3 size: 14 residues. CDR1 is MDHEN, CDR2 SYDVKM, per germline. This CDR3 reads CASSFGLGRETQYF. The CDR3 DNA reads as TGTGCCAGCAGTTTTGGCCTGGGACGAGAGACCCAGTACTTC.

This rearrangement joins TRBV7-8 to TRBJ2-7, with D perhaps matching TRBD2 (6 bases). There are 15 residues in the CDR3. The germline gives CDR1 SGHVS, CDR2 FQNEAQ. V shed 0 bases and J shed 1 base, with 10 bases lying between them. The CDR3 reads CASSLAVAASYEQYF. The DNA of the CDR3 is TGTGCCAGCAGCTTAGCGGTAGCGGCTTCCTACGAGCAGTACTTC.

This clone is a singleton in its sample. J is TRBJ2-2 and V is TRBV28; D gene unclear. The germline gives CDR1 MDHEN, CDR2 SYDVKM. The CDR3 contains 14 residues. V dropped 2 bases and J dropped 4 bases, with 8 bases sitting between them. CDR3 sequence: CASSLDWTTGELFF. The CDR3 DNA sequence: TGTGCCAGCAGTTTAGACTGGACCACCGGGGAGCTGTTTTTT.

This chain links TRBV27 with TRBJ2-2, with 11 bases identical to TRBD1. CDR3 length equals 20 residues. Losses at the gene ends were 4 bases for V and 1 base for J; bases not matched to a gene: 14. From germline, CDR1 is MNHEY and CDR2 SMNVEV (reference sequence). The CDR3 loop reads CASSYLTKGQGVKNTGELFF. CDR3 nucleotides: TGTGCCAGCAGTTACCTGACGAAGGGACAGGGGGTTAAGAACACCGGGGAGCTGTTTTTT.

This chain uses TRBV6-2 or TRBV6-3 with TRBJ2-4; D uncertain. V dropped 4 bases and J dropped 0 bases, with 16 bases sitting between them. The CDR3 is 17 residues long. Germline V gene data show CDR1 as MNHEY and CDR2 as SVGEGT. The CDR3 bases are TGTGCCAGCAGTTCCCCCCTTGACGGCGTAGCCAAAAACATTCAGTACTTC. The encoded protein is CASSSPLDGVAKNIQYF.

DNA for the CDR3: TGTGCCAGCAGCCAAGAGGGGGGAAGTCTGTTTTTT. As protein: CASSQEGGSLFF. The V call is TRBV3-1 (or the pseudogene TRBV3-2), the J call TRBJ1-4; D possibly corresponds to TRBD1 (5 bases). Germline-derived CDR1 and CDR2 are LGHDT and YNNKEL (reference sequence). The CDR3 is made up of 12 amino acids. Deletions cut 0 bases from V and 14 bases from J, with 10 bases between.